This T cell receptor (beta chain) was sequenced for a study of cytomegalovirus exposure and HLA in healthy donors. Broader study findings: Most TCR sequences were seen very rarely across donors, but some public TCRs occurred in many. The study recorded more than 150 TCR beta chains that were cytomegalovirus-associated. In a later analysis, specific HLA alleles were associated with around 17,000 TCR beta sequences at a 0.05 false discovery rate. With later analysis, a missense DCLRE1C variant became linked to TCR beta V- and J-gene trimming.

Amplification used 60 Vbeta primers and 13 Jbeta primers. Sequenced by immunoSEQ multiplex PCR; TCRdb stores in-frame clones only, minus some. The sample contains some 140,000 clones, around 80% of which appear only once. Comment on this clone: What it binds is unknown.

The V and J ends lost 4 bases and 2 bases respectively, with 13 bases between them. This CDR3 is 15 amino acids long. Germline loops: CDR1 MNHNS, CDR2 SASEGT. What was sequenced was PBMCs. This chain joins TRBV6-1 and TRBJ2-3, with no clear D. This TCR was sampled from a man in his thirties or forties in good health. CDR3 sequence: CASSAQSQFTDTQYF. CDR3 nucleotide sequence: TGTGCCAGCAGTGCCCAAAGCCAATTCACAGATACGCAGTATTTT.